What follows are 8 T cell receptor beta chains derived from one specimen sequenced in a study of cytomegalovirus exposure and HLA in healthy donors. The PCR was carried out with 60 Vbeta primers and 13 Jbeta primers. The protocol was immunoSEQ multiplex PCR, while the TCRdb copy is restricted to in-frame clones and leaves out a portion. Of roughly 160,000 clones in the sample, 73% are singletons; the top ten hold 5.4%. Source material: PBMCs. These TCRs come from a woman under 30 in good health and CMV-seropositive.

The chain combines TRBV18 with TRBJ1-6; 11 positions agree with TRBD1. This CDR3 comprises 15 residues. Germline-derived CDR1 and CDR2 are KGHSH and LQKENI. V shed 5 bases and J 6 bases; nucleotides not matched to a gene: 3. For the CDR3, the DNA is TGTGCCAGCTCAGGGGGGACAGGGGGTAATTCACCCCTCCACTTT. It yields the protein CASSGGTGGNSPLHF. The entire variable domain, with the rest obtained from reference TRBV18 and TRBJ1-6, is as follows: NAGVMQNPRHLVRRRGQEARLRCSPMKGHSHVYWYRQLPEEGLKFMVYLQKENIIDESGMPKERFSAEFPKEGPSILRIQQVVRGDSAAYFCASSGGTGGNSPLHFGNGTRLTVT.

The rearrangement uses TRBV5-1 and TRBJ2-7; no firm D call. The CDR3 is 13 amino acids. The germline gives CDR1 SGHRS, CDR2 YFSETQ. Between the trimmed V and J ends, which lost 1 base and 4 bases, there was a span of 9 bases. CDR3 loop: CASSLPLPYEQYF. CDR3 coding DNA: TGCGCCAGCAGCTTGCCCCTACCTTACGAGCAGTACTTC. Combining the CDR3 with reference TRBV5-1 and TRBJ2-7 gives the whole variable domain KAGVTQTPRYLIKTRGQQVTLSCSPISGHRSVSWYQQTPGQGLQFLFEYFSETQRNKGNFPGRFSGRQFSNSRSEMNVSTLELGDSALYLCASSLPLPYEQYFGPGTRLTVT.

The sample holds one count of this clone. The chain combines TRBV5-5 with TRBJ1-5; D not resolved. V shed 0 bases and J shed 0 bases, with 7 bases lying between them. There are 15 residues in the CDR3. Germline CDR1 is SGHKS and CDR2 is YYEKEE (reference sequence). The CDR3 spells CASSLEQSSNQPQHF. CDR3 DNA sequence: TGTGCCAGCAGCTTGGAACAGTCTAGCAATCAGCCCCAGCATTTT.

The V and J genes are TRBV11-2 and TRBJ1-1; TRBD1 matches 9 bases. This CDR3 is 14 amino acids long. With V trimmed by 6 bases and J by 1 base, 3 bases remained unmatched. Germline V gene lookup returns CDR1 SGHAT and CDR2 FQNNGV. CDR3 loop: CASSTGGPNTEAFF. The CDR3 DNA is TGTGCCAGCAGTACAGGGGGCCCGAACACTGAAGCTTTCTTT.

The chain recombines TRBV7-8 with TRBJ1-5; 10 nucleotides match TRBD1. The CDR3 is 19 amino acids. Germline CDR1 reads SGHVS; CDR2 reads FQNEAQ. With V trimmed by 4 bases and J by 1 base, 13 bases remained unmatched. CDR3 amino acids: CASSSIRDRGGKSNQPQHF. CDR3 coding DNA: TGTGCCAGCAGCTCTATCCGGGACAGGGGAGGAAAGAGCAATCAGCCCCAGCATTTT.

This rearrangement joins TRBV4-1 to TRBJ1-5; 7 bases fit TRBD1. Germline V lookup: CDR1 MGHRA, CDR2 YSYEKL. CDR3 size: 15 residues. The J segment lost 3 bases and the V segment lost 4 bases, leaving 6 bases of the junction unmatched. CDR3 sequence: CASSPRTGPNQPQHF. CDR3 coding DNA: TGCGCCAGCAGCCCGAGGACAGGTCCCAATCAGCCCCAGCATTTT.

V usage is TRBV5-4 and J usage is TRBJ2-7; 8 nucleotides align to TRBD2. The CDR3 consists of 13 residues. The trim removed 4 bases at V and 2 bases at J, leaving 2 bases unmatched. Germline loops: CDR1 SGHNT, CDR2 YYREEE (reference sequence). In nucleotides, the CDR3 is TGTGCCAGCAGCCCGCGGGGGGCCTACGAGCAGTACTTC. Its translation: CASSPRGAYEQYF.

This sequence joins TRBV5-4 and TRBJ2-2; 10 bases line up with TRBD2. The CDR3 covers 14 residues. Per the germline V gene, CDR1 is SGHNT and CDR2 is YYREEE (reference sequence). The J segment lost 4 bases and the V segment lost 7 bases, leaving 4 bases of the junction unmatched. DNA for the CDR3: TGTGCCAGCCAGCGGGGGGGGGTCACCGGGGAGCTGTTTTTT. Translating it yields CASQRGGVTGELFF.